These 20 T cell receptor beta chains were sequenced from one sample in a study of blood T cell repertoires in COVID-19. Here immunoSEQ multiplex PCR was the method, and the copy in TCRdb shows in-frame clones only, minus some. Among some 150,000 clones listed, more than 85% were seen once. The specimen was peripheral blood. The source is a woman in her sixties or seventies with acute or convalescent COVID-19.

The chain uses TRBV2 and TRBJ1-5, with D uncertain. CDR1 and CDR2 from the germline V gene are SNHLY and FYNNEI. The CDR3 is 14 residues long. The V end was cut by 2 bases, the J end by 6 bases, with 11 bases between. Here the CDR3 DNA reads TGTGCCAGCAGTGAATACGGAGCTACTCAGCCCCAGCATTTT. It codes for CASSEYGATQPQHF.

The rearrangement uses TRBV19 and TRBJ2-1; 14 bases align to TRBD2. With 7 bases clipped from V and 6 bases from J, the junction kept 8 bases outside the gene matches. This CDR3 is 16 amino acids long. Germline V CDR1 and CDR2: LNHDA, SQIVND (reference sequence). CDR3 protein: CASTPGTSGGTNEQFF. The DNA of the CDR3 is TGTGCCAGTACTCCCGGGACTAGCGGGGGAACCAATGAGCAGTTCTTC.

This sequence joins TRBV4-2 and TRBJ2-2; perhaps TRBD1 as D (6 bases). Germline CDR1 and CDR2: LGHNA and YNFKEQ. The CDR3 length is 20 residues. The germline V and J ends were trimmed by 2 bases and 7 bases, with 29 bases remaining between them. The CDR3, as DNA: TGTGCCAGCAGCCAATCCGATCTACAGGGACCCTCATTTTGGGGCGGGGAGCTGTTTTTT. Residues: CASSQSDLQGPSFWGGELFF.

The chain employs TRBV5-8 and TRBJ2-7, with 11 positions matching TRBD1. V lost 7 bases, J lost 5 bases, and 2 bases stayed unmatched. Germline CDR1 is SGHTS and CDR2 is YDEGEE. The CDR3 has 12 residues. The CDR3 spells CASGQGAHEQYF. The DNA for the CDR3 is TGTGCCAGCGGACAGGGGGCCCACGAGCAGTACTTC.

The DNA for the CDR3 is TGTGCCAGCAGGGACAGTGCTAACTATGGCTACACCTTC. It is translated as CASRDSANYGYTF. The chain recombines TRBV27 with TRBJ1-2, with a weak D call TRBD1 (6 bases). Germline CDR1 reads MNHEY; CDR2 reads SMNVEV (reference sequence). Trimming pared 6 bases from V and 0 bases from J, leaving 8 bases between. CDR3 size: 13 residues.

This sequence joins TRBV19 and TRBJ1-5, with D possibly TRBD1 on 6 matching bases. Trimming took 6 bases from V and 0 from J, leaving 12 bases between them. CDR1 and CDR2 (germline): LNHDA, SQIVND (reference sequence). The CDR3 extends over 15 amino acids. The CDR3: CASSEGQLSNQPQHF. CDR3 sequence (DNA): TGTGCCAGTAGCGAAGGACAGCTTAGCAATCAGCCCCAGCATTTT.

This sequence joins TRBV5-8 and TRBJ1-6; D uncertain. Germline V gene sequence: CDR1 SGHTS, CDR2 YDEGEE. This CDR3 contains 13 residues. V was trimmed by 0 bases and J by 12 bases, leaving 10 bases between them. The CDR3: CASSLASRRPLHF. The CDR3 region has the DNA TGTGCCAGCAGCTTGGCCTCGCGAAGACCCCTCCACTTT.

The rearrangement uses TRBV24-1 and TRBJ1-2, with a tentative D call TRBD1 (5 bases). Germline V gene lookup returns CDR1 KGHDR and CDR2 SFDVKD. The CDR3 length is 15 residues. Trimming cost V 9 bases and J 2 bases, with 18 bases left between them. CDR3 region: CATAGGRRENYGYTF. The CDR3 nucleotides read TGTGCCACCGCCGGGGGAAGAAGGGAGAACTATGGCTACACCTTC.

This sequence joins TRBV10-1 and TRBJ2-5; 15 bases map to TRBD2. Germline V lookup: CDR1 WNHNN, CDR2 SYGVQD (reference sequence). The length of the CDR3 is 16 residues. The ends lost 3 bases at V and 2 bases at J; junction bases unmatched: 1. In DNA form, the CDR3 reads TGCGCCAGCAGTGACGGGACTAGCGGGGGGCAAGAGACCCAGTACTTC. As protein: CASSDGTSGGQETQYF.

This chain joins TRBV10-3 and TRBJ1-5; D may be TRBD1 (6 bases). The germline V gene has CDR1 ENHRY and CDR2 SYGVKD. The CDR3 is 11 residues long. V was pared by 5 bases and J by 15 bases, with 14 bases between. The DNA for the CDR3 is TGTGCCATCAGTTTGGGGGCCCTGGGGCATTTT. It is translated as CAISLGALGHF.

The gene calls are TRBV2 and TRBJ1-2; no firm D call. Trimming removed 2 bases at V and 5 bases at J, with 9 bases between. CDR3 length: 13 amino acids. CDR1 is SNHLY, CDR2 FYNNEI, per germline. The CDR3 bases are TGTGCCAGCAGTGAAAGAGGGAGGTATGGCTACACCTTC. This gives the protein CASSERGRYGYTF.

The V and J genes are TRBV18 and TRBJ2-7; 8 positions match TRBD1. Losses at the gene ends were 4 bases for V and 7 bases for J; bases not matched to a gene: 9. Germline CDR1 and CDR2: KGHSH and LQKENI. The CDR3 runs to 14 residues. As DNA, the CDR3 is TGTGCCAGCTCACGCCGGGAGAACAGGGGGGAGCAGTACGTC. It codes for CASSRRENRGEQYV.

This chain uses TRBV28 with TRBJ1-2; TRBD1 might be the D (6 bases). The CDR3 length is 15 residues. Trimming took 5 bases from V and 0 from J, leaving 13 bases between them. In germline, CDR1 is MDHEN, CDR2 SYDVKM. CDR3 sequence reads: CASSGGAAANYGYTF. The CDR3 nucleotides are TGTGCCAGCAGTGGGGGGGCGGCAGCTAACTATGGCTACACCTTC.

The chain combines TRBV6-2 or TRBV6-3 with TRBJ2-7, with 10 bases fitting TRBD2. V was clipped by 4 bases and J by 0 bases; unmatched bases: 3. The germline gives CDR1 MNHEY, CDR2 SVGEGT. The CDR3 is 15 amino acids. The CDR3, as DNA: TGTGCCAGCAGTTCAAGCGGGGGGGGCTCCTACGAGCAGTACTTC. Its translation is CASSSSGGGSYEQYF.

Here the CDR3 DNA reads TGTGCCAGCAGCCAGTCATTTCGGGGCCAGTACTTC. Translation gives CASSQSFRGQYF. The rearrangement uses TRBV6-2 or TRBV6-3 and TRBJ2-5; possible D gene TRBD2, 5 bases. The CDR3 covers 12 residues. The V and J ends lost 6 bases and 10 bases respectively, with 15 bases between them. The germline gives CDR1 MNHEY, CDR2 SVGEGT.

CDR3 coding DNA: TGCGCCAGCAGCCGGTACGAGGATCCTAACTATGGCTACACCTTC. The encoded protein is CASSRYEDPNYGYTF. The rearrangement joins TRBV4-3 to TRBJ1-2; D gene ambiguous. Germline CDR1 LGHNA, CDR2 YSLEER. Trimming took 4 bases from V and 0 from J, leaving 12 bases between them. The CDR3 has 15 amino acids.

The CDR3 DNA follows: TGTGCCAGCGGATTAATCGTCGGAGAACAGTTCTTC. It yields the protein CASGLIVGEQFF. The chain combines TRBV6-5 with TRBJ2-1, with D unclear. V gave up 8 bases and J gave up 13 bases, with 18 bases separating them. The CDR3 covers 12 residues. CDR1 is MNHEY, CDR2 SVGAGI, per germline.

The chain employs TRBV5-1 and TRBJ1-1; maybe TRBD1 (6 bases). CDR1 SGHRS and CDR2 YFSETQ come from the germline V gene. Trimming removed 3 bases from V and 1 base from J, with 16 bases in between. The CDR3 totals 16 residues. This CDR3 is CASSYNPLGGNTEAFF. DNA of the CDR3: TGCGCCAGCAGCTATAACCCTTTAGGGGGGAACACTGAAGCTTTCTTT.

The chain carries TRBV6-5 and TRBJ1-4; D uncertain. Germline V gene lookup returns CDR1 MNHEY and CDR2 SVGAGI. V was shortened by 6 bases and J by 0 bases, with 8 bases between the two germline ends. This CDR3 comprises 14 residues. DNA of the CDR3: TGTGCCAGCAGAGCTACAGCAACTAATGAAAAACTGTTTTTT. This gives the protein CASRATATNEKLFF.

CDR3 DNA sequence: TGCAGCGTCGGGACTGACTTCTATGGCTACACCTTC. This sequence encodes CSVGTDFYGYTF. The chain links TRBV29-1 to TRBJ1-2, with a tentative D call TRBD1 (5 bases). Germline V lookup: CDR1 SQVTM, CDR2 ANQGSEA. The ends were cut back, 6 bases at V and 4 bases at J, with 12 bases in the middle. This CDR3 has 12 amino acids.